This T cell receptor (beta chain) was observed in a study of cytomegalovirus exposure and HLA in healthy donors. Study-wide points: Both high specificity and high sensitivity reportedly marked the classifier's diagnosis of cytomegalovirus status. TCR beta V segments were, for the most part, productive about 87% or about 30% of the time in an earlier analysis.

Use of 60 Vbeta and 13 Jbeta primers characterized the PCR. The data were produced by immunoSEQ multiplex PCR, yet TCRdb's version contains in-frame clones alone and is incomplete. The data hold under 100,000 clones, with around 79% observed a single time. All the people who gave samples were healthy bone marrow donors. Nominally healthy donors provided the samples, though records likely missed some immune exposures. A remark on this clone: Its cognate antigen is unknown.

This CDR3 is 16 amino acids long. Germline V gene data show CDR1 as SGDLS and CDR2 as YYNGEE. The ends were cut back, 3 bases at V and 1 base at J, with 11 bases in the middle. The chain links TRBV9 to TRBJ2-6; unclear D gene. This TCR came from a man younger than 30 in good health and CMV-seropositive. The sample was PBMCs. The DNA for the CDR3 is TGTGCCAGCAGCGAGCCCCTTTCGTCTGGGGCCAACGTCCTGACTTTC. Amino acid sequence: CASSEPLSSGANVLTF. The variable domain in full, with the rest retrieved from reference TRBV9 and TRBJ2-6, is DSGVTQTPKHLITATGQRVTLRCSPRSGDLSVYWYQQSLDQGLQFLIQYYNGEERAKGNILERFSAQQFPDLHSELNLSSLELGDSALYFCASSEPLSSGANVLTFGAGSRLTVL.